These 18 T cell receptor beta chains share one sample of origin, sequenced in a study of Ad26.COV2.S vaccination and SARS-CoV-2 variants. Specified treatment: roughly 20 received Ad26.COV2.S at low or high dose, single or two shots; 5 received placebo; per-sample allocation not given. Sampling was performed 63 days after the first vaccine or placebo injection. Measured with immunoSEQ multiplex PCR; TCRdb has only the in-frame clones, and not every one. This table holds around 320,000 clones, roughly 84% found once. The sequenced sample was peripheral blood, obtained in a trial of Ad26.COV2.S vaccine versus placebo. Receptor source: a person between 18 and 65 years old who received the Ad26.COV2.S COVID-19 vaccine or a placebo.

CDR3: CASSHKTTGTAIMNTEAFF. CDR3 nucleotides: TGTGCCAGCAGTCACAAAACGACCGGGACAGCGATCATGAACACTGAAGCTTTCTTT. This rearrangement joins TRBV27 to TRBJ1-1, with 7 positions matching TRBD1. Germline CDR1 reads MNHEY; CDR2 reads SMNVEV (reference sequence). The V and J ends lost 5 bases and 0 bases, in that order; junction bases with no gene match: 18. CDR3 length: 19 residues.

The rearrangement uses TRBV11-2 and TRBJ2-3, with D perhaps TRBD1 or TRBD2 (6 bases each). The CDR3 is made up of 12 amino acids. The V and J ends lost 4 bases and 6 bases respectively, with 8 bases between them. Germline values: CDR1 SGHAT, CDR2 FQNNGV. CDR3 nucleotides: TGTGCCAGCAGCTGGGGGGCTGATACGCAGTATTTT. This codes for CASSWGADTQYF. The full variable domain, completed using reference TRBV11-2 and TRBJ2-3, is EAGVAQSPRYKIIEKRQSVAFWCNPISGHATLYWYQQILGQGPKLLIQFQNNGVVDDSQLPKDRFSAERLKGVDSTLKIQPAKLEDSAVYLCASSWGADTQYFGPGTRLTVL.

The CDR3 protein is CASRGGQANTEAFF. The CDR3 DNA is TGTGCCAGCAGGGGGGGACAGGCGAACACTGAAGCTTTCTTT. The chain is built from TRBV3-1 (or the pseudogene TRBV3-2) and TRBJ1-1; TRBD1 matches at 8 bases. The CDR3 is 14 residues long. The germline CDR1 and CDR2 sequences are LGHDT and YNNKEL (reference sequence). V gave up 6 bases and J gave up 1 base; unmatched junction bases: 4.

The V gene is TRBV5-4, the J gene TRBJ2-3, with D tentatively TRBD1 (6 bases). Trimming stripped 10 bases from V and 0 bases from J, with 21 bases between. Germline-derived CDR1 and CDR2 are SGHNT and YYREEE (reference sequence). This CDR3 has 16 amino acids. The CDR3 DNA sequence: TGTGCCTCCTCTCCGACAGGCGCCTCTAGCACAGATACGCAGTATTTT. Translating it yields CASSPTGASSTDTQYF.

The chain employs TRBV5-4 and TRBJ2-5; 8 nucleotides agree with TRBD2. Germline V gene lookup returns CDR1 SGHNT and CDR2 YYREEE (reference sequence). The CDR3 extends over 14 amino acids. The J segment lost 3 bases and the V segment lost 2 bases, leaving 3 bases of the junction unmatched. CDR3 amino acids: CASSFYGREETQYF. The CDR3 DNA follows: TGTGCCAGCAGCTTTTACGGGAGGGAAGAGACCCAGTACTTC.

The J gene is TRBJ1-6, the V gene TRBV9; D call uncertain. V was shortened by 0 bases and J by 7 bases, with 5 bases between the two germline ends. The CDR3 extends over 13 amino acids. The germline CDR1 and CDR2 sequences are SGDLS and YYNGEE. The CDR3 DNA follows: TGTGCCAGCAGCGTAGACCGGAATTCACCCCTCCACTTT. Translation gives CASSVDRNSPLHF.

CDR3 residues: CASSTPGTTGNTIYF. The CDR3 DNA follows: TGTGCCAGCAGCACACCTGGAACCACTGGAAACACCATATATTTT. The rearrangement links TRBV7-2 to TRBJ1-3; no reliable D call. V was shortened by 5 bases and J by 2 bases, with 13 bases between the two germline ends. Germline lookup yields CDR1 SGHTA and CDR2 FQGNSA. The CDR3 spans 15 residues. Supplemented by reference TRBV7-2 and TRBJ1-3, the full variable domain reads GAGVSQSPSNKVTEKGKDVELRCDPISGHTALYWYRQSLGQGLEFLIYFQGNSAPDKSGLPSDRFSAERTGGSVSTLTIQRTQQEDSAVYLCASSTPGTTGNTIYFGEGSWLTVV.

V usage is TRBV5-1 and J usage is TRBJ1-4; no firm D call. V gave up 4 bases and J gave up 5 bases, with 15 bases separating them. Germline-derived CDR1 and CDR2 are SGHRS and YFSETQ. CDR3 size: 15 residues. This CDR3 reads CASSIPNGGNEKLFF. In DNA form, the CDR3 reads TGCGCCAGCAGCATACCGAATGGAGGGAATGAAAAACTGTTTTTT.

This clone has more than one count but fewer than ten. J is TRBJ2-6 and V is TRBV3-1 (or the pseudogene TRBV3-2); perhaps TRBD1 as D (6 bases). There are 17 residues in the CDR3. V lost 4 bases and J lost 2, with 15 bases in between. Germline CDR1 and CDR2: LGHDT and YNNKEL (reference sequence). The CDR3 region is CASSPGQLIAGANVLTF. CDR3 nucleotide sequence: TGTGCCAGCAGCCCGGGACAATTGATAGCTGGGGCCAACGTCCTGACTTTC.

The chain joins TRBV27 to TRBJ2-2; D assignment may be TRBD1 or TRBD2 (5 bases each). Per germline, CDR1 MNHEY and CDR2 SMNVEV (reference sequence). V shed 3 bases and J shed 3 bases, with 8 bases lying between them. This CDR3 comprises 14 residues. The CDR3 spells CASSFGGDTGELFF. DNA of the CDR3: TGTGCCAGCAGTTTTGGGGGAGACACCGGGGAGCTGTTTTTT.

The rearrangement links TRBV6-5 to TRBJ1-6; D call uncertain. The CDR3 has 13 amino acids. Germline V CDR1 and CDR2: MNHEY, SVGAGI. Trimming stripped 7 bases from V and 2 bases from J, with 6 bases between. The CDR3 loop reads CASTLTYNSPLHF. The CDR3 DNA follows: TGTGCCAGCACTCTCACCTATAATTCACCCCTCCACTTT.

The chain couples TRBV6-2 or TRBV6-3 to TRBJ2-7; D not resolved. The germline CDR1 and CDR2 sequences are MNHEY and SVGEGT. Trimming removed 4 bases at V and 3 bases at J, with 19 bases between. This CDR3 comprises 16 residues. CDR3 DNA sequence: TGTGCCAGCAGTTTTCGGCCACCAAGATTATACTACGAGCAGTACTTC. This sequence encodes CASSFRPPRLYYEQYF.

The chain's CDR3 is CASSLSRRNSYEQYF. The CDR3, as DNA: TGTGCCAGCAGCTTATCCCGACGGAACTCCTACGAGCAGTACTTC. The chain links TRBV7-8 to TRBJ2-7; D call uncertain. V lost 2 bases to trimming and J lost 0 bases, with 11 bases between them. The CDR3 totals 15 residues. Germline CDR1 and CDR2: SGHVS and FQNEAQ. The entire variable domain, with the rest obtained from reference TRBV7-8 and TRBJ2-7, is as follows: GAGVSQSPRYKVAKRGQDVALRCDPISGHVSLFWYQQALGQGPEFLTYFQNEAQLDKSGLPSDRFFAERPEGSVSTLKIQRTQQEDSAVYLCASSLSRRNSYEQYFGPGTRLTVT.

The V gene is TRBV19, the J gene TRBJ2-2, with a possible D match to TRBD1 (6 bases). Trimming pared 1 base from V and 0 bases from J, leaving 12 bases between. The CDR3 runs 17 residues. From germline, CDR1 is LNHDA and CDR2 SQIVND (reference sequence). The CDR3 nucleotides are TGTGCCAGTAGTATAGGGACGGACAGCGCGAACACCGGGGAGCTGTTTTTT. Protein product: CASSIGTDSANTGELFF.

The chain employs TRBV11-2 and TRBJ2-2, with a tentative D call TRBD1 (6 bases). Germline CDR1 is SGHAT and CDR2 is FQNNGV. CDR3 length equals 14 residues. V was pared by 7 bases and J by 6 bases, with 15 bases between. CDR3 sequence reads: CASTPQGYPGELFF. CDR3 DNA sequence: TGTGCCAGCACCCCCCAGGGGTACCCCGGGGAGCTGTTTTTT.

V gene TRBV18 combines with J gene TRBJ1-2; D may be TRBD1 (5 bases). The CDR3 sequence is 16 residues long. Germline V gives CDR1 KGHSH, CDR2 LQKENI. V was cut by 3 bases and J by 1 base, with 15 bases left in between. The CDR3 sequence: CASSPDEGSINYGYTF. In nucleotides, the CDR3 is TGTGCCAGCTCACCTGACGAGGGGTCCATTAACTATGGCTACACCTTC.

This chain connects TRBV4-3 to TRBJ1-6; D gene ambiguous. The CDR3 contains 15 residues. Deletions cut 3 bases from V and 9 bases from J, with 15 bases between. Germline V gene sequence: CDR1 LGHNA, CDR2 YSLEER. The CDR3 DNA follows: TGCGCCAGCAGCCATGGACGGGGATCGGGTTCACCCCTCCACTTT. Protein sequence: CASSHGRGSGSPLHF.

DNA of the CDR3: TGTGCCAGCAGCTTGGTGGCCAGAATATTCTATGGCTACACCTTC. Protein sequence: CASSLVARIFYGYTF. V and J are TRBV5-6 and TRBJ1-2; D unclear. Trimming removed 0 bases from V and 4 bases from J, with 13 bases in between. Germline CDR1 SGHDT, CDR2 YYEEEE. The CDR3 totals 15 residues.